These T cell receptor beta chains were read from a single sample in a study of T cell responses to AZD1222 COVID-19 vaccine. TCRdb keeps only in-frame clones here, not all; method: immunoSEQ multiplex PCR. The data hold some 120,000 clones, with around 94% observed a single time. Sequencing used peripheral blood, obtained on day 0 of AZD1222 vaccination. The receptors stem from an adult in good health. Each CDR3 is given with its conserved first and last residue. The order of the fields is J gene, CDR3 length, D gene, V gene, CDR3 protein, CDR3 DNA. A D gene is named only where the DNA matches it firmly.

j_call: TRBJ1-1; cdr3_length: 15; d_call: NA; v_call: TRBV4-3; cdr3_aa: CASSQDLQGWTEAFF; cdr3_nt: TGCGCCAGCAGCCAAGATCTACAGGGATGGACTGAAGCTTTCTTT
j_call: TRBJ2-1; cdr3_length: 19; d_call: NA; v_call: TRBV2; cdr3_aa: CASSEGGVFGLSSYNEQFF; cdr3_nt: TGTGCCAGCAGTGAAGGGGGGGTCTTTGGACTTTCAAGCTACAATGAGCAGTTCTTC
j_call: TRBJ2-1; cdr3_length: 15; d_call: TRBD2; v_call: TRBV6-5; cdr3_aa: CASSPRLASGNEQFF; cdr3_nt: TGTGCCAGCAGTCCCCGACTAGCGTCTGGCAATGAGCAGTTCTTC
j_call: TRBJ1-1; cdr3_length: 13; d_call: NA; v_call: TRBV19; cdr3_aa: CASSIREDTEAFF; cdr3_nt: TGTGCCAGTAGTATCCGGGAGGACACTGAAGCTTTCTTT
j_call: TRBJ1-4; cdr3_length: 13; d_call: NA; v_call: TRBV5-1; cdr3_aa: CASSFQGGEKLFF; cdr3_nt: TGCGCCAGCAGCTTCCAGGGCGGTGAAAAACTGTTTTTT
j_call: TRBJ1-5; cdr3_length: 15; d_call: TRBD1; v_call: TRBV6-5; cdr3_aa: CASSYSGQGTQPQHF; cdr3_nt: TGTGCCAGCAGTTACTCCGGACAGGGGACACAGCCCCAGCATTTT
j_call: TRBJ2-4; cdr3_length: 16; d_call: TRBD2; v_call: TRBV5-4; cdr3_aa: CASSSGLALAKNIQYF; cdr3_nt: TGTGCCAGCAGCTCGGGACTAGCACTAGCCAAAAACATTCAGTACTTC
j_call: TRBJ2-5; cdr3_length: 14; d_call: NA; v_call: TRBV18; cdr3_aa: CASSPPNSQETQYF; cdr3_nt: TGTGCCAGCTCACCACCAAACAGTCAAGAGACCCAGTACTTC
j_call: TRBJ2-2; cdr3_length: 18; d_call: NA; v_call: TRBV5-1; cdr3_aa: CASSPLVSDRDYTGELFF; cdr3_nt: TGCGCCAGCAGCCCCTTAGTCTCCGACCGCGATTACACCGGGGAGCTGTTTTTT
j_call: TRBJ2-7; cdr3_length: 16; d_call: TRBD1; v_call: TRBV27; cdr3_aa: CASSLFGQGASGEQYF; cdr3_nt: TGTGCCAGCAGTTTATTCGGACAGGGGGCGTCGGGGGAGCAGTACTTC
j_call: TRBJ1-6; cdr3_length: 16; d_call: TRBD1; v_call: TRBV29-1; cdr3_aa: CSVARFAGQGNSPLHF; cdr3_nt: TGCAGCGTTGCCCGGTTTGCGGGACAGGGAAATTCACCCCTCCACTTT
j_call: TRBJ1-5; cdr3_length: 15; d_call: NA; v_call: TRBV2; cdr3_aa: CASTQAEVLGQPQHF; cdr3_nt: TGTGCCAGCACCCAGGCGGAGGTATTGGGGCAGCCCCAGCATTTT
j_call: TRBJ1-6; cdr3_length: 13; d_call: NA; v_call: TRBV2; cdr3_aa: CASSQPDYSPLHF; cdr3_nt: TGTGCCAGCAGTCAGCCAGATTATTCACCCCTCCACTTT